This T cell receptor (beta chain) derives from a study of blood T cell repertoires in COVID-19. Study in general: Spain, Italy and the United States supplied samples that represented acute and convalescent COVID-19. The cDNA or gDNA used as material had been derived from T cells, B-cell-depleted T cells, or PBMCs.

In the source study's methods: Nucleated cell number was recorded as an estimate derived from reference gene primer amplification. TCRdb's copy holds only in-frame clones and misses some; the assay was immunoSEQ multiplex PCR. V and J calls and clone size are copied from that table; D and trimming were computed from the DNA. The sample yields around 42,000 clones, more than 80% seen once. This CDR3 has 15 amino acids. V dropped 6 bases and J dropped 4 bases, with 16 bases sitting between them. Germline lookup yields CDR1 SNHLY and CDR2 FYNNEI. Sequencing input: peripheral blood. The chain employs TRBV2 and TRBJ2-1, with D perhaps TRBD1 (5 bases). This clonotype was obtained from a man aged 25 to 40 with active or convalescent COVID-19. CDR3 DNA sequence: TGTGCCAGCAGAGGCCAGGGCACCCGTTACAATGAGCAGTTCTTC. Its protein is CASRGQGTRYNEQFF.